This T cell receptor (beta chain) was sequenced for a study of neurological immune-mediated disorders. Findings and caveats of the study: Among expanded clones, no CDR3 amino acid sequences were shared across subjects, a pattern suggesting private repertoires in all groups. Multiple sclerosis was found to have the least TCR clonal expansion, below healthy controls, and HTLV-1-associated myelopathy the most.

Unsorted libraries were derived from 2 million PBMCs stored at -80 C. This clonotype showed up many times. The antigen is unknown. From the 5' RACE reads, TCRdb called clonotypes with MiXCR, one entry per CDR3 protein. The table has 50,000 to 60,000 distinct CDR3 sequences, less than 2.5% seen once; the top ten hold around 3%. Looked up from germline, CDR1 is DFQATT and CDR2 is SNEGSKA (reference sequence). V dropped 0 bases and J dropped 6; count of bases not matched to a gene: 5. The CDR3 has 16 amino acids. The TCR comes from a man between 50 and 59 years old with multiple sclerosis. The chain is built from TRBV20-1 and TRBJ2-2; 12 bases are shared with TRBD2. The sequenced sample was PBMCs. CDR3 protein: CSARDTPSGGAGELFF. CDR3 DNA: TGCAGTGCTAGAGATACCCCTAGCGGGGGGGCCGGGGAGCTGTTTTTT.